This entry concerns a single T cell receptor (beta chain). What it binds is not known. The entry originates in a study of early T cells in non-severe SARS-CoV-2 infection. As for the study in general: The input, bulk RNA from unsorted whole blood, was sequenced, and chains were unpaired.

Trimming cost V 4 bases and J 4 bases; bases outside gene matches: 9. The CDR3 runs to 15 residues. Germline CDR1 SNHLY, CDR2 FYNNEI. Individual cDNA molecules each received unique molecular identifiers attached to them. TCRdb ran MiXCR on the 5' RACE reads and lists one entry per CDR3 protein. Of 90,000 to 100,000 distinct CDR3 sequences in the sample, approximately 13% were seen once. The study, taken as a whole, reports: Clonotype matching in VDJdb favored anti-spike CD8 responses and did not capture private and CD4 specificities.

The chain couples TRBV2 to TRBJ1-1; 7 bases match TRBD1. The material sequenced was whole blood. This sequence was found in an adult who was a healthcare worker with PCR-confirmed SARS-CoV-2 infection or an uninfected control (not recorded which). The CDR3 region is CASSGYRGGGTEAFF. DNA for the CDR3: TGTGCCAGCAGTGGGTACAGGGGTGGGGGCACTGAAGCTTTCTTT.